These T cell receptor beta chains were read from a single sample in a study. In TCRdb, the 5' RACE reads were re-called with MiXCR into one record per CDR3 protein. The sample has about 54,000 distinct CDR3 sequences; 17% are singletons. Sequenced material: naive CD4+ T cells sorted from blood. The receptors come from a female donor with breast cancer. The CDR3 runs from the conserved cysteine through the conserved F or W. The order of the fields is clone size, D gene, V gene, CDR3 protein. The D gene is left open where the match is weak. Not every row has a clone size; where given, it reads once, few, many or a size class.

abundance: few
d_gene: TRBD2
v_gene: TRBV5-1
CDR3aa: CASSLIGGSVDEQYF

abundance: few
d_gene: TRBD1
v_gene: TRBV20-1
CDR3aa: CSARTGNQPQHF

abundance: few
d_gene: TRBD2
v_gene: TRBV12-3/TRBV12-4
CDR3aa: CATSMGTSGRYTQYF

abundance: few
d_gene: TRBD2
v_gene: TRBV20-1
CDR3aa: CSARVSLAEEYEQYF

abundance: -
d_gene: -
v_gene: TRBV20-1
CDR3aa: CSARNAAYAYNSPLHF

abundance: many
d_gene: TRBD1
v_gene: TRBV5-1
CDR3aa: CASSTGTGGSPLHF

abundance: many
d_gene: -
v_gene: TRBV6-5
CDR3aa: CASKPRSTDTQYF

abundance: -
d_gene: -
v_gene: TRBV7-9
CDR3aa: CASSLDTYGYTF

abundance: -
d_gene: TRBD2
v_gene: TRBV20-1
CDR3aa: CSAYRGLAGGSEGSEQYF

abundance: -
d_gene: -
v_gene: TRBV5-1
CDR3aa: CASSLGYPGETQYF

abundance: -
d_gene: -
v_gene: TRBV6-5
CDR3aa: CASNHPSQPQHF

abundance: few
d_gene: -
v_gene: TRBV4-1
CDR3aa: CASSRRGVGTEAFF

abundance: -
d_gene: TRBD2
v_gene: TRBV6-5
CDR3aa: CASSRGGLAKRGEQFF

abundance: many
d_gene: TRBD2
v_gene: TRBV12-3/TRBV12-4
CDR3aa: CASTAGRKAGVQETQYF

abundance: many
d_gene: TRBD1
v_gene: TRBV10-3
CDR3aa: CAISGTGSDQPQHF

abundance: few
d_gene: -
v_gene: TRBV7-2
CDR3aa: CASRGPGSYNEQFF

abundance: -
d_gene: -
v_gene: TRBV9
CDR3aa: CASSVDGAENTEAFF

abundance: -
d_gene: TRBD1
v_gene: TRBV5-1
CDR3aa: CASFTQQGNEQFF

abundance: few
d_gene: -
v_gene: TRBV20-1
CDR3aa: CSLGGGTEDLIQYF

abundance: medium-sized
d_gene: TRBD1
v_gene: TRBV9
CDR3aa: CASSAQQGARYGYTF

abundance: many
d_gene: -
v_gene: TRBV20-1
CDR3aa: CSARDPGPREQFF

abundance: many
d_gene: -
v_gene: TRBV6-1
CDR3aa: CASSEMDKYTEAFF

abundance: few
d_gene: -
v_gene: TRBV18
CDR3aa: CASSPYQGPPIMNTGKLFF

abundance: -
d_gene: -
v_gene: TRBV7-2
CDR3aa: CASSPLTYEQYF

abundance: many
d_gene: -
v_gene: TRBV29-1
CDR3aa: CSVESSQFYEQYF

abundance: -
d_gene: -
v_gene: TRBV7-9
CDR3aa: CASSTVMGGVLAGELFF

abundance: few
d_gene: TRBD1
v_gene: TRBV5-1
CDR3aa: CASSSAGTVATNEKLFF

abundance: many
d_gene: -
v_gene: TRBV5-5
CDR3aa: CASSSLPGQPQHF

abundance: few
d_gene: TRBD1
v_gene: TRBV5-1
CDR3aa: CASSSGTGAETQYF

abundance: -
d_gene: TRBD1
v_gene: TRBV28
CDR3aa: CASSETGGDNSPLHF

abundance: -
d_gene: -
v_gene: TRBV24-1
CDR3aa: CATSGHKTGANVLTF

abundance: -
d_gene: -
v_gene: TRBV28
CDR3aa: CASSAPAMADTQYF

abundance: many
d_gene: -
v_gene: TRBV20-1
CDR3aa: CSARKGKGGKLFF

abundance: many
d_gene: TRBD1
v_gene: TRBV5-1
CDR3aa: CASSGTGANSPLHF

abundance: few
d_gene: -
v_gene: TRBV6-5
CDR3aa: CASSYLPPGGGNYEQYF

abundance: many
d_gene: -
v_gene: TRBV6-5
CDR3aa: CASSRGGYEQYF

abundance: many
d_gene: -
v_gene: TRBV4-1
CDR3aa: CASSLLQVNTEAFF

abundance: -
d_gene: -
v_gene: TRBV5-5
CDR3aa: CASSLFIGEAVQNEQYF

abundance: few
d_gene: -
v_gene: TRBV12-3/TRBV12-4
CDR3aa: CASSLSRWNQPQHF

abundance: many
d_gene: -
v_gene: TRBV7-9
CDR3aa: CASSRDTSETQYF

abundance: -
d_gene: TRBD2
v_gene: TRBV4-1
CDR3aa: CASSQDRFSGGFGNEQFF

abundance: many
d_gene: -
v_gene: TRBV12-3/TRBV12-4
CDR3aa: CASSLDTGTNYEQYF

abundance: few
d_gene: -
v_gene: TRBV20-1
CDR3aa: CSASKGGEHNEQFF